The 8 T cell receptor beta chains presented below share a single source sample, sequenced in a study of blood T cells in healthy people across ages. Sample-barcoded 5' priming and a J-beta primer mix drove a second PCR of roughly 7 to 11 cycles. Using its own MiXCR run on the 5' RACE reads, TCRdb lists one record per CDR3 protein. The sample includes about 500,000 distinct CDR3 sequences, 20% to 30% of them seen just once. This same sample was also taken into another study, of T cells of mothers and their children.

Sequenced sample: blood. The receptors were sampled from a boy younger than 18 in good health.

The chain uses TRBV20-1 and TRBJ2-5; TRBD2 matches at 10 bases. The end of the DNA aligns better with TRBJ2-1, so the J call may be wrong. The V gene's germline CDR1 is DFQATT and CDR2 SNEGSKA (reference sequence). This CDR3 contains 17 residues. The CDR3 DNA reads TGCAGTGCTACCGACCTAGCGGGGGCCGTCCTCGAAAATGAGCAGTTCTTC. Its protein is CSATDLAGAVLENEQFF.

J is TRBJ2-2 and V is TRBV30, with no clear D. Germline assignment: CDR1 GTSNPN and CDR2 SVGIG (reference sequence). V lost 3 bases, J lost 5 bases, and 16 bases lay in between. CDR3 length: 15 residues. The CDR3 protein is CAWRRKGPITGELFF. As DNA, the CDR3 is TGTGCCTGGAGACGGAAAGGGCCAATAACCGGGGAGCTGTTTTTT.

The gene calls are TRBV28 and TRBJ2-7; D is perhaps TRBD1 (6 bases). CDR3 length: 15 residues. The V and J ends lost 5 bases and 0 bases respectively, with 14 bases between them. Per the germline V gene, CDR1 is MDHEN and CDR2 is SYDVKM. CDR3 nucleotides: TGTGCCAGCAGTACACGGACAGCAAGCTCCTACGAGCAGTACTTC. Protein product: CASSTRTASSYEQYF.

This clonotype was detected only a few times. The rearrangement joins TRBV7-2 to TRBJ2-5; 12 bases align to TRBD2. The last part of the DNA fits TRBJ2-1 better; the J call may be wrong. This CDR3 region has 16 residues. Looked up from germline, CDR1 is SGHTA and CDR2 is FQGNSA. The CDR3 DNA sequence: TGTGCCAGCAGCCATCTTACTAGCGGGAGGAATAATGAGCAGTTCTTC. It encodes CASSHLTSGRNNEQFF.

A remark on this clonotype: As the CDR3 is not closed by the conserved phenylalanine or tryptophan, this likely results from a read error. The DNA is omitted, as the CDR3 cannot be located on it reliably, and the CDR3 follows TCRdb's listing. The V call is TRBV28, the J call TRBJ2-7; the table names TRBD2, a call not compared with the DNA. The CDR3 is 16 residues long, counting both termini. In germline, CDR1 is MDHEN, CDR2 SYDVKM. The CDR3 sequence is CASSFDPSGGKRKQHL.

The V gene is TRBV12-3 or TRBV12-4, the J gene TRBJ2-1; D is perhaps TRBD1 or TRBD2 (5 bases each). The CDR3 runs to 15 residues. Deletions cut 5 bases from V and 2 bases from J, with 13 bases between. In nucleotides, the CDR3 is TGTGCCAGCAGTGGGGCTTCGGGGACCTACAATGAGCAGTTCTTC. This sequence encodes CASSGASGTYNEQFF.

J is TRBJ2-7 and V is TRBV19; D remains ambiguous. CDR3 length: 13 residues. Trimming stripped 6 bases from V and 2 bases from J, with 11 bases between. Germline V lookup: CDR1 LNHDA, CDR2 SQIVND (reference sequence). The CDR3 DNA reads as TGTGCCAGTAGCAGAGACAACACCTACGAGCAGTACTTC. This gives the protein CASSRDNTYEQYF.

This clonotype was detected once. The chain joins TRBV4-3 to TRBJ1-1; D is possibly TRBD1 (6 bases). Trimming took off 1 base at V and 5 bases at J, with 17 bases between the two ends. CDR1 and CDR2 (germline): LGHNA, YSLEER. This CDR3 contains 16 residues. CDR3 residues: CASSQGVGQPGTEAFF. The DNA for the CDR3 is TGCGCCAGCAGCCAAGGGGTGGGACAACCGGGGACTGAAGCTTTCTTT.